This T cell receptor (beta chain) was profiled in a study of chemoradiotherapy in HPV16-positive cancers. Study-level background: Functional T-cell assays on a couple of HPV16-positive patients' cells defined candidate HPV-specific clones and common TCR motifs.

After removal of 6 bases from V and 4 bases from J, the junction contained 1 base not matched to a gene. Germline-derived CDR1 and CDR2 are LNHNV and YYDKDF (reference sequence). This CDR3 has 13 residues. Repeated repertoire sampling spanned the course of chemoradiotherapy. Assay: immunoSEQ multiplex PCR; the TCRdb copy retains only in-frame clones and omits some. The profile shows approximately 35,000 clones, about 80% of them singletons. The sample consisted of blood, taken from a patient who underwent chemoradiotherapy. The TCR sequence derives from a human donor with HPV-associated anogenital cancer. This rearrangement joins TRBV15 to TRBJ2-2; TRBD2 agrees at 8 bases. The CDR3 coding sequence is TGTGCCACCAGTCGGGGGGGCACCGGGGAGCTGTTTTTT. Its protein product is CATSRGGTGELFF.